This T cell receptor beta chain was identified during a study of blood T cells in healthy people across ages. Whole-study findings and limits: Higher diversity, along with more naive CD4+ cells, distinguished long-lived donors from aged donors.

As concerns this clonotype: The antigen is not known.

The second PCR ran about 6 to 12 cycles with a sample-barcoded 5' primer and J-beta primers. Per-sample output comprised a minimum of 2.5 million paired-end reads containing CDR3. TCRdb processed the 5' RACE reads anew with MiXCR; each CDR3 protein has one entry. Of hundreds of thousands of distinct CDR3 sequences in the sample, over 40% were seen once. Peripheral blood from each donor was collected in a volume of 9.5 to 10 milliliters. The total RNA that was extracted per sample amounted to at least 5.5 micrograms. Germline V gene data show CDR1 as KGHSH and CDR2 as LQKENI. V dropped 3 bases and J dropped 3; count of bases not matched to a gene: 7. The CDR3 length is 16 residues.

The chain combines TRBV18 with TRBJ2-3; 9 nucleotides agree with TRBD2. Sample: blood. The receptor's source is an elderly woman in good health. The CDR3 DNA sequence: TGTGCCAGCTCACCTCCGGGACTAGCCCCGACAGATACGCAGTATTTT. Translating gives CASSPPGLAPTDTQYF. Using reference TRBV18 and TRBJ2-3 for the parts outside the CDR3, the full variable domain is NAGVMQNPRHLVRRRGQEARLRCSPMKGHSHVYWYRQLPEEGLKFMVYLQKENIIDESGMPKERFSAEFPKEGPSILRIQQVVRGDSAAYFCASSPPGLAPTDTQYFGPGTRLTVL.